A selection of T cell receptor beta chains follows, all from one sample in a study of ipilimumab plus nivolumab after autologous stem cell transplantation. The assay was immunoSEQ multiplex PCR, and TCRdb's table has in-frame clones only and misses some. The data contain 15,000 to 20,000 clones, around 81% of them singletons. The sequencing used PBMCs, collected in a trial of ipilimumab plus nivolumab as post-transplant consolidation. Source of these receptors: a male donor with diffuse large B-cell lymphoma. Each CDR3 is given with its conserved first and last residue. The D gene is left open where the match is weak. For some rows the clone size is stated as once, few or many, or as a class when expanded; others skip it.

NA | TRBJ2-1 | TRBV4-2 | NA | CASSQDNAYNEQFF | TGTGCCAGCAGCCAAGACAACGCCTACAATGAGCAGTTCTTC
NA | TRBJ2-5 | TRBV2 | NA | CASSDRRLQETQYF | TGTGCCAGCAGTGACAGGCGACTGCAAGAGACCCAGTACTTC
TRBD2 | TRBJ2-7 | TRBV5-1 | few | CASSPGRATSYEQYF | TGCGCCAGCAGCCCCGGGAGGGCTACCTCCTACGAGCAGTACTTC
TRBD2 | TRBJ2-1 | TRBV7-2 | NA | CASSFPLAGGHNEQFF | TGTGCCAGCAGCTTCCCCTTAGCGGGGGGACACAATGAGCAGTTCTTC
TRBD2 | TRBJ2-2 | TRBV4-2 | NA | CASSQDRSGGLQELFF | TGTGCCAGCAGCCAAGATCGTAGCGGGGGCCTTCAGGAGCTGTTTTTT
TRBD1 | TRBJ1-6 | TRBV10-3 | few | CAATTGANSPLHF | TGTGCCGCCACGACAGGGGCTAATTCACCCCTCCACTTT
NA | TRBJ2-7 | TRBV5-6 | NA | CASSLADRYEQYF | TGTGCCAGCAGCTTGGCCGACAGGTACGAGCAGTACTTC
TRBD1 | TRBJ1-4 | TRBV19 | few | CASSYRGGEKLFF | TGTGCCAGTAGTTACAGGGGAGGTGAAAAACTGTTTTTT
NA | TRBJ1-1 | TRBV10-3 | NA | CAISELVNTEAFF | TGTGCCATCAGTGAATTGGTGAACACTGAAGCTTTCTTT
NA | TRBJ2-3 | TRBV7-6 | NA | CASTPGVAVGNTQYF | TGTGCCAGCACCCCAGGAGTAGCGGTTGGGAATACGCAGTATTTT
NA | TRBJ2-3 | TRBV21-1 | NA | CASSKEEEKRGLGTDTQYF | TGTGCCAGCAGCAAAGAGGAGGAGAAGCGGGGGTTAGGCACAGATACGCAGTATTTT
TRBD1 | TRBJ2-7 | TRBV28 | NA | CASRVGQGASYEQYF | TGTGCCAGCAGGGTCGGACAGGGGGCCTCCTACGAGCAGTACTTC
TRBD1 | TRBJ2-7 | TRBV28 | NA | CASSSWGTGKYEQYF | TGTGCCAGCAGTTCCTGGGGGACAGGGAAATACGAGCAGTACTTC
NA | TRBJ1-2 | TRBV25-1 | NA | CASSGLGVANGYTF | TGTGCCAGCAGTGGATTGGGGGTAGCGAATGGCTACACCTTC
NA | TRBJ2-6 | TRBV15 | NA | CATSRDLSISGANVLTF | TGTGCCACCAGCAGAGATTTGTCGATCTCTGGGGCCAACGTCCTGACTTTC
TRBD1 | TRBJ1-1 | TRBV7-9 | NA | CASSLHRGVNTEAFF | TGTGCCAGCAGCTTGCACAGGGGGGTGAACACTGAAGCTTTCTTT
NA | TRBJ1-1 | TRBV5-4 | NA | CASSLGRGMEAFF | TGTGCCAGCAGCTTGGGTCGGGGGATGGAAGCTTTCTTT
TRBD1 | TRBJ1-1 | TRBV7-9 | NA | CASSKTGGSMAEAFF | TGTGCCAGCAGCAAGACAGGGGGTTCGATGGCTGAAGCTTTCTTT
TRBD2 | TRBJ2-7 | TRBV28 | NA | CASRTSGGIYEQYF | TGTGCCAGCAGGACTAGCGGGGGAATCTACGAGCAGTACTTC
NA | TRBJ1-5 | TRBV27 | NA | CASSPEGYSNQPQHF | TGTGCCAGCAGTCCCGAAGGTTATAGCAATCAGCCCCAGCATTTT
TRBD2 | TRBJ2-1 | TRBV19 | NA | CASSVSRGGLSTEQFF | TGTGCCAGTAGTGTCTCCCGGGGGGGCTTATCGACTGAGCAGTTCTTC
NA | TRBJ1-5 | TRBV5-5 | NA | CASSLAGGLFQPQHF | TGTGCCAGCAGCTTGGCCGGCGGCCTCTTTCAGCCCCAGCATTTT
NA | TRBJ2-1 | TRBV11-2 | NA | CASSPGGAVPGVDEQFF | TGTGCCAGCAGCCCCGGGGGAGCGGTCCCTGGGGTAGATGAGCAGTTCTTC
NA | TRBJ1-6 | TRBV30 | NA | CAWSVYGGRSPLHF | TGTGCCTGGAGTGTATATGGGGGCAGATCACCCCTCCACTTT
NA | TRBJ2-2 | TRBV2 | NA | CASSDVEAGELFF | TGTGCCAGCAGTGACGTGGAGGCCGGGGAGCTGTTTTTT
NA | TRBJ2-7 | TRBV15 | few | CATSRDRGNYEQYF | TGTGCCACCAGCAGAGATCGGGGGAACTACGAGCAGTACTTC
TRBD2 | TRBJ2-7 | TRBV19 | medium-sized | CASSAGGYEQYF | TGTGCCAGTTCAGCGGGGGGCTACGAGCAGTACTTC
NA | TRBJ2-1 | TRBV7-2 | NA | CASSSSLNLYNEQFF | TGTGCCAGCAGCTCATCTCTGAACCTCTACAATGAGCAGTTCTTC
TRBD1 | TRBJ2-1 | TRBV2 | NA | CASSPDRSSYNEQFF | TGTGCCAGCAGCCCGGACAGGAGCTCCTACAATGAGCAGTTCTTC
TRBD1 | TRBJ1-5 | TRBV28 | NA | CASSRQGYGNQPQHF | TGTGCCAGCAGTCGACAGGGGTACGGCAATCAGCCCCAGCATTTT
TRBD1 | TRBJ2-5 | TRBV18 | NA | CASSKRFQTRDSQETQYF | TGTGCCAGCTCAAAGCGTTTTCAGACCAGGGACAGCCAAGAGACCCAGTACTTC
TRBD1 | TRBJ1-4 | TRBV4-1 | once | CASSQGEGAHEKLFF | TGCGCCAGCAGCCAAGGGGAGGGGGCTCATGAAAAACTGTTTTTT
TRBD1 | TRBJ1-4 | TRBV10-2 | NA | CASSEDRGTNEKLFF | TGCGCCAGCAGTGAAGACAGGGGCACTAATGAAAAACTGTTTTTT
TRBD1 | TRBJ2-1 | TRBV28 | NA | CASSLTRTGIYEQFF | TGTGCCAGCAGTTTAACCCGGACAGGGATCTATGAGCAGTTCTTC
TRBD1 | TRBJ1-1 | TRBV5-1 | few | CASSLGQGEVGTEAFF | TGCGCCAGCAGCTTGGGACAGGGGGAAGTTGGGACTGAAGCTTTCTTT
TRBD2 | TRBJ2-3 | TRBV7-9 | NA | CASSLGAGADTQYF | TGTGCCAGCAGCTTAGGGGCGGGGGCAGATACGCAGTATTTT
TRBD2 | TRBJ2-3 | TRBV9 | NA | CASSVPGLALMDTQYF | TGTGCCAGCAGCGTCCCGGGACTAGCGTTGATGGATACGCAGTATTTT
TRBD1 | TRBJ1-1 | TRBV5-1 | NA | CASSRDRGLNTEAFF | TGCGCCAGCAGCCGGGACAGGGGATTGAACACTGAAGCTTTCTTT
NA | TRBJ2-1 | TRBV19 | once | CASSIVGQSSYNEQFF | TGTGCCAGTAGTATAGTGGGGCAGAGCTCCTACAATGAGCAGTTCTTC
NA | TRBJ1-4 | TRBV30 | once | CAWTSLNEKLFF | TGTGCCTGGACGAGCCTGAATGAAAAACTGTTTTTT
NA | TRBJ1-4 | TRBV5-1 | NA | CASSLADEKLFF | TGCGCCAGCAGCTTGGCGGACGAAAAACTGTTTTTT
TRBD2 | TRBJ2-1 | TRBV18 | NA | CASSQNVAGGHWNEQFF | TGTGCCAGCTCACAGAATGTAGCGGGGGGCCACTGGAATGAGCAGTTCTTC
TRBD1 | TRBJ2-5 | TRBV11-2 | NA | CASSLGTGGAGETQYF | TGTGCCAGCAGCTTAGGGACAGGGGGCGCAGGAGAGACCCAGTACTTC
NA | TRBJ2-7 | TRBV11-2 | few | CASSPLGGKDYYEQYF | TGTGCCAGCAGCCCCTTGGGGGGAAAGGATTACTACGAGCAGTACTTC
NA | TRBJ1-5 | TRBV4-1 | NA | CASSQDFGLSNQPQHF | TGCGCCAGCAGCCAAGATTTCGGGCTTAGCAATCAGCCCCAGCATTTT
NA | TRBJ2-7 | TRBV10-3 | NA | CAIRDQAYEQYF | TGTGCCATCAGGGATCAGGCCTACGAGCAGTACTTC
NA | TRBJ2-1 | TRBV15 | NA | CATSRDHGRRWINEQFF | TGTGCCACCAGCAGAGATCACGGCAGGCGGTGGATAAATGAGCAGTTCTTC
TRBD2 | TRBJ2-3 | TRBV7-9 | NA | CASSFLAGGQDTQYF | TGTGCCAGCAGCTTTTTAGCGGGGGGGCAAGATACGCAGTATTTT
TRBD1 | TRBJ2-7 | TRBV9 | NA | CASSPGGRDRGHEQYF | TGTGCCAGCAGCCCAGGGGGACGGGACAGGGGGCACGAGCAGTACTTC
TRBD1 | TRBJ1-5 | TRBV27 | few | CASATGGNQPQHF | TGTGCCAGCGCCACAGGGGGGAATCAGCCCCAGCATTTT
TRBD2 | TRBJ2-7 | TRBV19 | once | CASSILAGLEEQYF | TGTGCCAGTAGTATACTAGCGGGATTAGAAGAGCAGTACTTC
NA | TRBJ1-5 | TRBV27 | NA | CASSLWPDQPQHF | TGTGCCAGCAGTTTATGGCCCGATCAGCCCCAGCATTTT
TRBD1 | TRBJ1-1 | TRBV7-9 | NA | CASSPRQGADAFF | TGTGCCAGCAGCCCCAGACAGGGGGCTGACGCTTTCTTT
NA | TRBJ2-2 | TRBV19 | NA | CASSYDRRSNTGELFF | TGTGCCAGTAGTTACGACAGGAGATCGAACACCGGGGAGCTGTTTTTT
TRBD1 | TRBJ1-1 | TRBV14 | NA | CASSQRGQRNTEAFF | TGTGCCAGCAGCCAGCGGGGACAGAGGAACACTGAAGCTTTCTTT
TRBD1 | TRBJ2-7 | TRBV20-1 | NA | CSARTGGLYF | TGCAGTGCTAGAACAGGGGGCCTGTACTTC
NA | TRBJ1-5 | TRBV15 | NA | CATGRFNQPQHF | TGTGCCACCGGACGGTTTAATCAGCCCCAGCATTTT
NA | TRBJ1-6 | TRBV7-9 | few | CASSSQGGNSPLHF | TGTGCCAGCAGCTCACAGGGTGGAAATTCACCCCTCCACTTT
NA | TRBJ2-7 | TRBV7-9 | NA | CASSFPQGSEQYF | TGTGCCAGCAGCTTCCCCCAGGGAAGCGAGCAGTACTTC